This entry is about one TCR beta chain. The antigen remains undetermined. Sequencing was performed with immunoSEQ multiplex PCR; in TCRdb, only in-frame clones are kept and a portion is missing. The sample yields tens of thousands of clones, roughly 85% seen once. This CDR3 is 15 amino acids long. V was clipped by 5 bases and J by 4 bases; unmatched bases: 11. Germline CDR1 reads MNHEY; CDR2 reads SMNVEV (reference sequence). The source of the sample is a study of Ad26.COV2.S vaccination and SARS-CoV-2 variants. Study outcomes and limitations: Spike-specific CD8+ and CD4+ T cell responses reportedly showed substantial breadth after vaccination. Vaccine and placebo groups showed comparable non-spike TCR breadth.

The chain has TRBV27 and TRBJ2-7; 7 bases line up with TRBD1. This receptor was taken from a human donor who had recovered from COVID-19. Here the sequenced sample was peripheral blood, taken after recovery from COVID-19. CDR3 in DNA: TGTGCCAGCAGTGGGACAAGGGGGCCGGTTTACGAGCAGTACTTC. Translation: CASSGTRGPVYEQYF.